The subject of this entry is one T cell receptor (beta chain). Per the study methods: Estimated nucleated cell counts came from reference gene primer amplification. Generated by immunoSEQ multiplex PCR, the TCRdb table keeps only in-frame clones and is missing some. That table gives V, J and clone size, and the DNA gave D and trimming. The sample yields roughly 200,000 clones, 80% seen once. The data were obtained in a study of blood T cell repertoires in COVID-19. The wider study: The United States, Italy and Spain provided the acute and convalescent COVID-19 samples. Sources were T cells, B-cell-depleted T cells, or PBMCs; the material itself was cDNA or gDNA.

CDR3 length: 13 residues. Losses at the gene ends were 6 bases for V and 4 bases for J; bases not matched to a gene: 5. The germline CDR1 and CDR2 sequences are KGHSH and LQKENI. V gene TRBV18 combines with J gene TRBJ2-7; TRBD1 matches at 8 bases. The TCR sequence derives from a man aged 55 to 70 with acute or convalescent COVID-19. Sequenced material: peripheral blood. The DNA of the CDR3 is TGTGCCAGCTCCAGACAGGGGAAGTACGAGCAGTACTTC. This codes for CASSRQGKYEQYF. Full variable domain (missing parts from reference TRBV18 and TRBJ2-7): NAGVMQNPRHLVRRRGQEARLRCSPMKGHSHVYWYRQLPEEGLKFMVYLQKENIIDESGMPKERFSAEFPKEGPSILRIQQVVRGDSAAYFCASSRQGKYEQYFGPGTRLTVT.